Shown below are 26 T cell receptor beta chains from a single sample sequenced in a study of beta chain features in type 1 diabetes. Study observations and caveats: Type 1 diabetes patients had TCRB CDR3s that were shorter (moderately but significantly so) in all four CD4+ subsets.

These receptors have no known antigen. The entirety of the isolated RNA underwent reverse transcription, so expressed TCRB transcripts were sequenced. The table came from immunoSEQ multiplex PCR; TCRdb's copy has only in-frame clones and leaves some out. The table has over 650,000 clones, around 15% seen once. The sequencing input was naive CD4+ T cells from blood. These TCRs come from a young man with type 1 diabetes.

Regarding this clone: This CDR3 is also generated by other DNA sequences in the sample. V gene TRBV7-9 combines with J gene TRBJ2-7; unclear D gene. The CDR3 runs to 12 residues. The germline V gene has CDR1 SEHNR and CDR2 FQNEAQ (reference sequence). Deletions cut 0 bases from V and 2 bases from J, with 2 bases between. The CDR3 is CASSLATYEQYF. CDR3 in DNA: TGTGCCAGCAGCTTAGCCACCTACGAGCAGTACTTC.

This clone came up a few times. The rearrangement links TRBV10-3 to TRBJ2-3; a possible D gene is TRBD2 (5 bases). V was cut by 4 bases and J by 0 bases, with 17 bases left in between. The CDR3 loop spans 17 amino acids. Germline CDR1 and CDR2: ENHRY and SYGVKD. CDR3 DNA sequence: TGTGCCATCAGTGGGGATGTCAGAGCGGTGAGCACAGATACGCAGTATTTT. This sequence encodes CAISGDVRAVSTDTQYF.

This clone was observed a few times. V is TRBV9 and J is TRBJ2-1; TRBD2 aligns across 8 bases. With 2 bases clipped from V and 0 bases from J, the junction kept 4 bases outside the gene matches. The CDR3 covers 16 residues. Germline-derived CDR1 and CDR2 are SGDLS and YYNGEE. DNA for the CDR3: TGTGCCAGCAGCGTTGCCGGGACTAGCTCCTACAATGAGCAGTTCTTC. Its translation: CASSVAGTSSYNEQFF.

The V and J genes are TRBV7-2 and TRBJ2-5; 8 bases agree with TRBD2. The CDR3 is made up of 16 amino acids. The J segment lost 5 bases and the V segment lost 3 bases, leaving 11 bases of the junction unmatched. Germline loops: CDR1 SGHTA, CDR2 FQGNSA. CDR3 protein: CASSLGLAGGPETQYF. Here the CDR3 DNA reads TGTGCCAGCAGCTTGGGGCTAGCGGGTGGGCCGGAGACCCAGTACTTC.

The chain is built from TRBV27 and TRBJ2-2, with a possible D match to TRBD2 (5 bases). Between the trimmed V and J ends, which lost 5 bases and 2 bases, there was a span of 18 bases. The CDR3 loop spans 17 amino acids. Germline loops: CDR1 MNHEY, CDR2 SMNVEV (reference sequence). CDR3 coding DNA: TGTGCCAGCAGTGGCGTTAGGCTAGCCGATAACACCGGGGAGCTGTTTTTT. This translates into CASSGVRLADNTGELFF.

The chain carries TRBV30 and TRBJ1-3; possibly TRBD1 for D (5 bases). Germline values: CDR1 GTSNPN, CDR2 SVGIG (reference sequence). The V and J ends lost 0 bases and 0 bases respectively, with 9 bases between them. This CDR3 has 15 amino acids. As DNA, the CDR3 is TGTGCCTGGAGTGTAAGGGGTCTCTCTGGAAACACCATATATTTT. Its protein product is CAWSVRGLSGNTIYF.

This clone was counted only a few times. The chain is built from TRBV5-1 and TRBJ2-1; D ambiguous. This CDR3 is 13 amino acids long. V shed 1 base and J shed 6 bases, with 8 bases lying between them. The germline gives CDR1 SGHRS, CDR2 YFSETQ. CDR3 in DNA: TGCGCCAGCAGCTTGCTTAGCAGCAATGAGCAGTTCTTC. Residues: CASSLLSSNEQFF.

The chain joins TRBV18 to TRBJ2-7, with TRBD2 matching 7 bases. The CDR3 sequence is 15 residues long. The V and J ends lost 2 bases and 1 base, in that order; junction bases with no gene match: 5. The germline V gene has CDR1 KGHSH and CDR2 LQKENI. The chain's CDR3 is CASSPWASGSYEQYF. CDR3 in DNA: TGTGCCAGCTCACCATGGGCTAGCGGTTCCTACGAGCAGTACTTC.

This clone was detected only a few times. The gene calls are TRBV29-1 and TRBJ2-5, with TRBD2 matching over 9 bases. Trimming removed 6 bases from V and 3 bases from J; junction bases left unmatched: 8. The CDR3 has 14 residues. CDR1 and CDR2 from the germline V gene are SQVTM and ANQGSEA. DNA for the CDR3: TGCAGCGTAAAAGACATAGCGGGGGAAGAGACCCAGTACTTC. This gives the protein CSVKDIAGEETQYF.

This clone was observed a handful of times. The chain combines TRBV4-3 with TRBJ2-5; TRBD2 matches 12 bases. The CDR3 is made up of 15 amino acids. V lost 4 bases, J lost 5 bases, and 5 bases stayed unmatched. The germline V gene encodes CDR1 LGHNA and CDR2 YSLEER. In nucleotides, the CDR3 is TGCGCCAGCAGCCCTAGCGGGGGGGTTCTCGAGACCCAGTACTTC. This codes for CASSPSGGVLETQYF.

This clone was observed a handful of times. The rearrangement links TRBV29-1 to TRBJ2-5; 8 positions match TRBD1. The germline V gene has CDR1 SQVTM and CDR2 ANQGSEA. The CDR3 consists of 13 residues. V trimming: 7 bases; J trimming: 4 bases; junction bases outside the gene matches: 8. The CDR3 is CSEIQGAGETQYF. Written as DNA, the CDR3 is TGCAGCGAAATCCAGGGGGCCGGAGAGACCCAGTACTTC.

This clone was counted only a few times. This chain connects TRBV7-3 to TRBJ1-5; D is uncertain. The V and J ends lost 3 bases and 5 bases respectively, with 8 bases between them. Germline V CDR1 and CDR2: SGHTA, FQGTGA. CDR3 length equals 13 residues. CDR3 nucleotides: TGTGCCAGCAGCTTTTCGTCTGATCAGCCCCAGCATTTT. Its protein is CASSFSSDQPQHF.

This chain uses TRBV27 with TRBJ2-4, with no clear D. Trimming stripped 6 bases from V and 8 bases from J, with 14 bases between. There are 13 residues in the CDR3. Germline CDR1 MNHEY, CDR2 SMNVEV (reference sequence). Written as DNA, the CDR3 is TGTGCCAGCAGCCATAGGGCAGTAGACATTCAGTACTTC. Protein: CASSHRAVDIQYF.

The V call is TRBV4-3, the J call TRBJ1-1; 7 bases fit TRBD1. The length of the CDR3 is 18 residues. Trimming cost V 1 base and J 6 bases; bases outside gene matches: 17. The germline V gene has CDR1 LGHNA and CDR2 YSLEER. This CDR3 reads CASSQAVSPTGFGAEAFF. In DNA, the CDR3 is TGCGCCAGCAGCCAAGCGGTGTCGCCGACAGGGTTTGGGGCTGAAGCTTTCTTT.

V and J are TRBV29-1 and TRBJ1-1, with TRBD1 as a possible D gene (5 bases). The CDR3 runs 15 residues. V dropped 4 bases and J dropped 3 bases, with 18 bases sitting between them. Germline loops: CDR1 SQVTM, CDR2 ANQGSEA. This CDR3 is CSVAVWDSGYTEAFF. The DNA for the CDR3 is TGCAGCGTTGCTGTTTGGGACTCAGGGTACACTGAAGCTTTCTTT. The whole variable domain, remainder taken from reference TRBV29-1 and TRBJ1-1, is SAVISQKPSRDICQRGTSLTIQCQVDSQVTMMFWYRQQPGQSLTLIATANQGSEATYESGFVIDKFPISRPNLTFSTLTVSNMSPEDSSIYLCSVAVWDSGYTEAFFGQGTRLTVV.

The gene calls are TRBV4-1 and TRBJ2-1, with 7 bases that match TRBD2. This CDR3 is built from 17 residues. The V gene end was trimmed by 0 bases and the J gene end by 5 bases; junction bases not matched to a gene: 10. CDR1 and CDR2 from the germline V gene are MGHRA and YSYEKL. Here the CDR3 reads CASSQDPVSSGNNEQFF. As DNA, the CDR3 is TGCGCCAGCAGCCAAGATCCCGTTTCTAGCGGAAACAATGAGCAGTTCTTC.

The gene calls are TRBV7-2 and TRBJ1-5; D might be TRBD1 (5 bases). This CDR3 is built from 16 residues. Trimming stripped 5 bases from V and 2 bases from J, with 16 bases between. Germline-derived CDR1 and CDR2 are SGHTA and FQGNSA. The CDR3 DNA sequence: TGTGCCAGCAGCGTATCCGGGACGAGAGGCAATCAGCCCCAGCATTTT. It is translated as CASSVSGTRGNQPQHF.

The chain is built from TRBV5-1 and TRBJ2-7; 8 nucleotides align to TRBD1. Germline V lookup: CDR1 SGHRS, CDR2 YFSETQ. This CDR3 comprises 15 residues. V dropped 3 bases and J dropped 2; count of bases not matched to a gene: 7. CDR3 coding DNA: TGCGCCAGCAGCTGGGCCGGGACAGGTCCCTACGAGCAGTACTTC. The encoded protein is CASSWAGTGPYEQYF. Filled out from reference TRBV5-1 and TRBJ2-7, the complete variable domain reads KAGVTQTPRYLIKTRGQQVTLSCSPISGHRSVSWYQQTPGQGLQFLFEYFSETQRNKGNFPGRFSGRQFSNSRSEMNVSTLELGDSALYLCASSWAGTGPYEQYFGPGTRLTVT.

This sequence joins TRBV29-1 and TRBJ2-7; 8 nucleotides line up with TRBD1. The J segment lost 6 bases and the V segment lost 4 bases, leaving 5 bases of the junction unmatched. Germline values: CDR1 SQVTM, CDR2 ANQGSEA. The length of the CDR3 is 12 residues. The CDR3 here is CSVGGQGAEQYF. The CDR3, as DNA: TGCAGCGTTGGGGGCCAGGGGGCCGAGCAGTACTTC.

V gene TRBV5-1 combines with J gene TRBJ2-7, with D unclear. V was cut by 0 bases and J by 5 bases, with 15 bases left in between. Germline-derived CDR1 and CDR2 are SGHRS and YFSETQ. This CDR3 comprises 15 residues. CDR3 region: CASSLGAAPENEQYF. In nucleotides, the CDR3 is TGCGCCAGCAGCTTGGGGGCGGCCCCTGAAAACGAGCAGTACTTC.

This clone was picked up a small number of times. The CDR3 loop is CSVWTGEGTEAFF. The CDR3 DNA reads TGCAGCGTATGGACAGGGGAGGGGACTGAAGCTTTCTTT. The chain is built from TRBV29-1 and TRBJ1-1; the match to TRBD1 covers 9 bases. This CDR3 spans 13 amino acids. J lost 5 bases, V lost 6 bases, and 7 bases had no gene match. Germline CDR1 and CDR2: SQVTM and ANQGSEA.

The chain uses TRBV6-1 and TRBJ2-7; no firm D call. Germline assignment: CDR1 MNHNS and CDR2 SASEGT. The CDR3 covers 14 residues. Trimming took off 6 bases at V and 4 bases at J, with 16 bases between the two ends. The CDR3 loop reads CASSGPQETYEQYF. The CDR3 bases are TGTGCCAGCAGCGGACCTCAGGAAACTTACGAGCAGTACTTC.

This clone was seen just once. The gene calls are TRBV18 and TRBJ2-2, with TRBD2 matching over 12 bases. The CDR3 covers 17 residues. CDR1 and CDR2 from the germline V gene are KGHSH and LQKENI. With V trimmed by 3 bases and J by 9 bases, 11 bases remained unmatched. The CDR3 sequence: CASSPQRTSGNYRELFF. CDR3 coding DNA: TGTGCCAGCTCACCTCAACGGACTAGCGGGAACTACAGGGAGCTGTTTTTT.

This clone was seen only a few times. The chain is built from TRBV30 and TRBJ2-7; tentative D call: TRBD1 (5 bases). CDR3 length: 13 residues. The V gene's germline CDR1 is GTSNPN and CDR2 SVGIG (reference sequence). Deletions cut 2 bases from V and 6 bases from J, with 14 bases between. Here the CDR3 DNA reads TGTGCCTGGAGTCTTCGACAGTCTAGCGAGCAGTACTTC. This codes for CAWSLRQSSEQYF.

Details on this clone: One end of the junction varies from germline; a read error may be responsible. This rearrangement joins TRBV7-7 to TRBJ2-1; TRBD2 aligns across 8 bases. The CDR3 extends over 15 amino acids. CDR1 and CDR2 (germline): SSHAT, FNYEAQ (reference sequence). CDR3 nucleotides: TGTGCTAGCAGCTTAGCGGGGAGCTCCTACAATGAGCAGTTCTTC. It encodes CASSLAGSSYNEQFF.

The V call is TRBV7-2, the J call TRBJ2-1, with a tentative D call TRBD2 (6 bases). The CDR3 totals 15 residues. Trimming stripped 1 base from V and 10 bases from J, with 17 bases between. Per germline, CDR1 SGHTA and CDR2 FQGNSA. This CDR3 reads CASSLGRTTHQEQFF. CDR3 coding DNA: TGTGCCAGCAGCTTAGGCCGGACTACTCATCAAGAGCAGTTCTTC.